This is a list of T cell receptor beta chains from one sample in a study of T cell changes during pregnancy in multiple sclerosis. Using immunoSEQ multiplex PCR, the repertoire was profiled, and TCRdb retains in-frame clones only, with some absent. Here the sample spans about 120,000 clones, 85% to 95% being singletons. Source: peripheral blood, taken before pregnancy. Receptor source: a female donor with multiple sclerosis, enrolled in a pregnancy study. CDR3s leave out the opening cysteine and the closing phenylalanine or tryptophan. D genes are given only for firm matches.

J | D | V | CDR3
TRBJ2-7 | TRBD1 | TRBV19 | ASSTQGAQTYEQY
TRBJ2-7 | TRBD2 | TRBV5-1 | ASSWGGAGGYEQY
TRBJ1-5 | - | TRBV5-8 | ASSFRDQPQH
TRBJ2-2 | TRBD1 | TRBV30 | AWSHNRGSGGELF
TRBJ2-7 | TRBD1 | TRBV6-1 | ASSEVPGQGAFYEQY
TRBJ1-2 | - | TRBV10-3 | AISASEGYGYT
TRBJ2-1 | - | TRBV5-1 | ASSLGGRDNEQF
TRBJ1-2 | - | TRBV6-1 | ASSERLYGYT
TRBJ1-2 | - | TRBV7-2 | ASSLGSSYGYT
TRBJ2-7 | - | TRBV19 | ASIDTAAEQY
TRBJ1-1 | - | TRBV19 | ASSALMNTEAF
TRBJ1-2 | - | TRBV9 | ASSVAGGGASYT
TRBJ1-2 | - | TRBV5-6 | ASSLYGLDGYT
TRBJ2-2 | TRBD2 | TRBV10-3 | AILPSGTPNTGELF
TRBJ2-1 | - | TRBV7-2 | ASSFRTTGTGLQF
TRBJ2-5 | TRBD1 | TRBV9 | ASSVQGVQETQY
TRBJ2-7 | TRBD1 | TRBV6-1 | ASSDFFFGTGYEQY
TRBJ1-5 | TRBD1 | TRBV19 | ASSMGQGLYQPQH
TRBJ2-3 | - | TRBV6-5 | ASSYLRDFTDTQY
TRBJ1-5 | TRBD1 | TRBV19 | ASTQGAKPQH
TRBJ1-1 | - | TRBV7-9 | ASSLSGVNTEAF
TRBJ1-1 | - | TRBV5-1 | ASSSGQPSSMNTEAF
TRBJ2-1 | TRBD2 | TRBV6-6 | ASSYPGGRGYNEQF
TRBJ2-5 | TRBD1 | TRBV6-6 | ASSYSTGVKETQY
TRBJ2-7 | - | TRBV19 | ASSERRTYEQY
TRBJ1-5 | - | TRBV5-1 | ASSLDRNQPQH
TRBJ1-2 | - | TRBV4-2 | ASSQGPGGYGYT
TRBJ1-1 | TRBD1 | TRBV5-1 | ASSPGQGNTEAF
TRBJ2-7 | - | TRBV2 | ASLEGFSEQY
TRBJ2-5 | TRBD1 | TRBV5-1 | ASSLAGGGQETQY
TRBJ2-1 | - | TRBV10-3 | AISGGRAGDEQF
TRBJ2-7 | TRBD2 | TRBV19 | ASRREGTVSYEQY
TRBJ1-5 | - | TRBV28 | ASSLKPAGGADQPQH
TRBJ2-7 | TRBD2 | TRBV7-8 | ASSLTSGTPYEQY
TRBJ2-7 | - | TRBV2 | ASTLAALSYEQY
TRBJ2-2 | - | TRBV7-2 | ASSLGSGLGNTGELF
TRBJ2-3 | - | TRBV11-2 | ASSVGHIPTDTQY
TRBJ1-4 | - | TRBV11-2 | ASSLGAVSATNEKLF
TRBJ2-1 | - | TRBV18 | ASSPRDKVKNEQF
TRBJ2-1 | TRBD2 | TRBV30 | AWSVSGLAGGGYNEQF
TRBJ1-2 | TRBD1 | TRBV7-8 | ASTQGTAYGYT
TRBJ2-1 | TRBD2 | TRBV7-2 | ASSPSGSWNEQF
TRBJ2-1 | TRBD2 | TRBV5-4 | ASSPPGGASRVEQF
TRBJ1-1 | - | TRBV5-1 | ASSLNRNTEAF
TRBJ1-5 | - | TRBV19 | ASSIDPGYQPQH
TRBJ1-5 | - | TRBV27 | ASSAGRAYQPQH
TRBJ2-7 | - | TRBV6-5 | ASSENRDEQY
TRBJ2-7 | - | TRBV6-6 | ASSPLAGKGGEQY
TRBJ2-7 | - | TRBV5-6 | ASSHQGTYEQY
TRBJ2-2 | - | TRBV5-1 | ASKPTGSGGELF
TRBJ2-1 | TRBD2 | TRBV7-2 | ASSLRAGGLYNEQF
TRBJ2-3 | TRBD1 | TRBV15 | ATSPLRGDTQY
TRBJ2-3 | TRBD1 | TRBV28 | ASSLLGTGIGTDTQY
TRBJ2-2 | TRBD2 | TRBV7-6 | ASSVPGGTTGELF
TRBJ2-3 | TRBD1 | TRBV5-5 | ASSLEPGQGDTDTQY
TRBJ2-6 | - | TRBV5-6 | ASSSGQLSGANVLT
TRBJ2-1 | - | TRBV19 | ASSIRGGTEQF